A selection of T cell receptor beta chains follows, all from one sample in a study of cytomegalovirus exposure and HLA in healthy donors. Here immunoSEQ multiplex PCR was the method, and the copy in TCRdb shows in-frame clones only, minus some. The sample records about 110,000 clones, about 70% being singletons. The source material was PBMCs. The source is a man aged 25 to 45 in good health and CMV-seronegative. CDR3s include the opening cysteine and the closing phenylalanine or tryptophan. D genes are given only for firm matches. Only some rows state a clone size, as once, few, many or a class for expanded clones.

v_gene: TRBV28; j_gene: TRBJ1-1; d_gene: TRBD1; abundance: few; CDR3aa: CASSLIGGATEAFF; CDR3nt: TGTGCCAGCAGTTTGATAGGGGGCGCGACTGAAGCTTTCTTT
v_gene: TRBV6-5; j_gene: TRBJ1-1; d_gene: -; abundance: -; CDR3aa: CASSYSGGMNTEAFF; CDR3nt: TGTGCCAGCAGTTACTCCGGGGGGATGAACACTGAAGCTTTCTTT
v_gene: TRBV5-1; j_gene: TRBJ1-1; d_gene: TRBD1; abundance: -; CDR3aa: CASSMDRGGGVGSTEAFF; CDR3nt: TGCGCCAGCAGCATGGACAGGGGGGGCGGGGTAGGGAGCACTGAAGCTTTCTTT
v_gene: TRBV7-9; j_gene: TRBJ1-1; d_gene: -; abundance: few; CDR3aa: CASSTRQSTEAFF; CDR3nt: TGTGCCAGCAGCACGCGACAGTCCACTGAAGCTTTCTTT
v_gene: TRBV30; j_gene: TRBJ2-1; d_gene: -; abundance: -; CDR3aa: CAWSVGSWGEAGEQFF; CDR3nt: TGTGCCTGGAGTGTAGGCTCCTGGGGGGAGGCGGGTGAGCAGTTCTTC
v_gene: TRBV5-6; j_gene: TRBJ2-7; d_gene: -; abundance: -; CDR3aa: CASSFVTVPYEQYF; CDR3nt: TGTGCCAGCAGCTTTGTGACAGTACCATACGAGCAGTACTTC
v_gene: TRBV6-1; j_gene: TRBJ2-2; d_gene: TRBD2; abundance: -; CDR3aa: CASSELADTGELFF; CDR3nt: TGTGCCAGCAGTGAACTAGCGGACACCGGGGAGCTGTTTTTT
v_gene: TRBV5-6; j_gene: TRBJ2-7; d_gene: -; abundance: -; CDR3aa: CASSYWQGPYEQYF; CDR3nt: TGTGCCAGCAGCTACTGGCAGGGGCCCTACGAGCAGTACTTC
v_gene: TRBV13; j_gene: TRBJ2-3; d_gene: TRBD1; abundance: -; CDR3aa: CASDRGGGRIADTQYF; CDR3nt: TGTGCCAGCGACAGGGGGGGCGGGAGAATCGCAGATACGCAGTATTTT
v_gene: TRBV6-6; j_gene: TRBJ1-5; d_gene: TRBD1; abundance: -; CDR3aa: CASSKGQFSNQPQHF; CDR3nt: TGTGCCAGCAGTAAGGGACAGTTTAGCAATCAGCCCCAGCATTTT
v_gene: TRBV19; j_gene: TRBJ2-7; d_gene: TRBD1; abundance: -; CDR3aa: CASSSRTGSHSYEQYF; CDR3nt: TGTGCCAGTAGTTCCCGGACAGGATCCCACTCCTACGAGCAGTACTTC
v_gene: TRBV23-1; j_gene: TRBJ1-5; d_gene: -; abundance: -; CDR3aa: CASRPSAFPSNQPQHF; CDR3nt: TGCGCCAGCAGACCCAGCGCTTTTCCTAGCAATCAGCCCCAGCATTTT
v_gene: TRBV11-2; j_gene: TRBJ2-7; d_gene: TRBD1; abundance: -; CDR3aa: CASRPPGQGDEQYF; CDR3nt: TGTGCCAGCAGGCCCCCGGGACAGGGCGACGAGCAGTACTTC
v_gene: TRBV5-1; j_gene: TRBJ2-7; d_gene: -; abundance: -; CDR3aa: CASSFGHGSSYEQYF; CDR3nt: TGCGCCAGCAGCTTTGGTCATGGGAGTTCCTACGAGCAGTACTTC
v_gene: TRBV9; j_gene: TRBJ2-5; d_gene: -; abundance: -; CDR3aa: CASSVEAVGASYQETQYF; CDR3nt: TGTGCCAGCAGCGTAGAGGCGGTGGGGGCCTCCTACCAAGAGACCCAGTACTTC
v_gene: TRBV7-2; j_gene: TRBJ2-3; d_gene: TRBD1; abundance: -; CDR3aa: CASSRRTGAGEDTQYF; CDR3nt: TGTGCCAGCAGCCGCCGGACAGGGGCAGGAGAGGATACGCAGTATTTT
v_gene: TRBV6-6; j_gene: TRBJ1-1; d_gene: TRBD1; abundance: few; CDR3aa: CASSLDRGGTEAFF; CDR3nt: TGTGCCAGCAGCCTTGACAGGGGAGGGACTGAAGCTTTCTTT
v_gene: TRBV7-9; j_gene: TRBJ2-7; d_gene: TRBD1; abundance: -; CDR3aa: CASSLYTGTAYEQYF; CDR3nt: TGTGCCAGCAGCCTCTACACCGGGACAGCGTACGAGCAGTACTTC
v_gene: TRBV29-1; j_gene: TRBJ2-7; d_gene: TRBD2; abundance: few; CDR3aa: CSVEKEGLAGGEVEQYF; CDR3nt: TGCAGCGTCGAAAAGGAGGGACTAGCGGGAGGAGAGGTCGAGCAGTACTTC
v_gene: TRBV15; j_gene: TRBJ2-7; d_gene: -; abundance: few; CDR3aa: CATSREGAYYEQYF; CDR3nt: TGTGCCACCAGCAGAGAGGGCGCCTACTACGAGCAGTACTTC
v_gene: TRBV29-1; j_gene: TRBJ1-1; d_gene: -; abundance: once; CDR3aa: CSVGSRVGSEAFF; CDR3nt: TGCAGCGTTGGGAGCAGGGTAGGTTCTGAAGCTTTCTTT
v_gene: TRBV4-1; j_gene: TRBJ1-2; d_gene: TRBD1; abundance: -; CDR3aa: CASSQGDRDDGYTF; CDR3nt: TGCGCCAGCAGCCAGGGGGACAGGGACGATGGCTACACCTTC
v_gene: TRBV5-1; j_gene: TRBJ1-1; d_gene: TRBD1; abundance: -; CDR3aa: CASSVRDRGTEAFF; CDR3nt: TGCGCCAGCAGCGTCCGGGACAGGGGCACTGAAGCTTTCTTT
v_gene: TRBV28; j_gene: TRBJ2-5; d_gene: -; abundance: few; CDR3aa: CASSLEKETQYF; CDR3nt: TGTGCCAGCAGTTTAGAGAAAGAGACCCAGTACTTC
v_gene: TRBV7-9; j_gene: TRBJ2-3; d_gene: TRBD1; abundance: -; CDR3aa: CASSLIEGANTDTQYF; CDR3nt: TGTGCCAGCAGCTTAATCGAGGGGGCTAACACAGATACGCAGTATTTT
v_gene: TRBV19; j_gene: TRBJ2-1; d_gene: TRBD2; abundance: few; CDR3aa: CASRPWGTSSGDEQFF; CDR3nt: TGTGCCAGTAGACCCTGGGGGACTAGCAGTGGCGATGAGCAGTTCTTC
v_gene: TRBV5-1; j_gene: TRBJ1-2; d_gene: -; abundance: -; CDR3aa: CASSLQTDIYGYTF; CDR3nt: TGCGCCAGCAGCTTGCAGACAGACATCTATGGCTACACCTTC
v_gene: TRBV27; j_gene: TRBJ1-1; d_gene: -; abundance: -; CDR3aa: CASSSLQGMNTEAFF; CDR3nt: TGTGCCAGCAGTTCCCTACAGGGTATGAACACTGAAGCTTTCTTT
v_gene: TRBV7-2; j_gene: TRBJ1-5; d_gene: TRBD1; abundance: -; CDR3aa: CASSITGGASNQPQHF; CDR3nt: TGTGCCAGCAGCATCACAGGGGGAGCCTCCAATCAGCCCCAGCATTTT
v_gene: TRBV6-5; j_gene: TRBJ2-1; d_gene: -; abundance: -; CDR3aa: CASSPHADLYNEQFF; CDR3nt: TGTGCCAGCAGCCCCCATGCGGACTTGTACAATGAGCAGTTCTTC
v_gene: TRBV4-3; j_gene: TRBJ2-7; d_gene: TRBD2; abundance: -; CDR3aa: CASSQQTSGGYEQYF; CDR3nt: TGCGCCAGCAGCCAACAGACTAGCGGGGGTTACGAGCAGTACTTC
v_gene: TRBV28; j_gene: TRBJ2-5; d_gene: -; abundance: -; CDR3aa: CASSSGPETQYF; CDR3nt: TGTGCCAGCAGTTCAGGGCCCGAGACCCAGTACTTC
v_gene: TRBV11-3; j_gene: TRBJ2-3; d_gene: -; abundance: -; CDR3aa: CASRGASTDTQYF; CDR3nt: TGTGCCAGCCGGGGGGCTAGCACAGATACGCAGTATTTT
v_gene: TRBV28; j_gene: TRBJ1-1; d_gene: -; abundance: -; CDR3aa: CASSLFHDLSGAFF; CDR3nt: TGTGCCAGCAGTTTATTTCACGACTTGTCGGGAGCTTTCTTT
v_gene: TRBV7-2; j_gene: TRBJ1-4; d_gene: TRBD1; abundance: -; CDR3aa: CASSLGDSAEKLFF; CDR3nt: TGTGCCAGCAGCTTGGGGGACAGTGCTGAAAAACTGTTTTTT
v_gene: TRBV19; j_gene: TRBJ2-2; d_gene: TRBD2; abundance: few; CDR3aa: CASNFMGLAGGPVGYGELFF; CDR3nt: TGTGCCAGTAACTTCATGGGACTAGCGGGAGGGCCAGTTGGGTACGGGGAGCTGTTTTTT
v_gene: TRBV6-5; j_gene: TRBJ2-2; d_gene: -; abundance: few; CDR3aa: CASGPGFANTGELFF; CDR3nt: TGTGCCAGCGGTCCGGGGTTCGCGAACACCGGGGAGCTGTTTTTT
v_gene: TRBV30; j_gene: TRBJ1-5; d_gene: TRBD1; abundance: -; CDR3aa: CAWRGTGGVFGNQPQHF; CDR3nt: TGTGCCTGGAGGGGGACAGGGGGCGTCTTCGGCAATCAGCCCCAGCATTTT
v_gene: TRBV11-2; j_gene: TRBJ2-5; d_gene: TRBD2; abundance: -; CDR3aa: CASSLTGLAGGPGLETQYF; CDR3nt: TGTGCCAGCAGCCTTACCGGGCTAGCGGGAGGGCCGGGATTGGAGACCCAGTACTTC
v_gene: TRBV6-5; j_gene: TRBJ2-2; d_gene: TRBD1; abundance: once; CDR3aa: CASSRDRDTGELFF; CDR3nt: TGTGCCAGCAGTCGGGACAGGGACACCGGGGAGCTGTTTTTT
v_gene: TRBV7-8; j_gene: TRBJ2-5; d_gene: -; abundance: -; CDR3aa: CASSQGGVQETQYF; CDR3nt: TGTGCCAGCAGCCAAGGGGGGGTTCAAGAGACCCAGTACTTC
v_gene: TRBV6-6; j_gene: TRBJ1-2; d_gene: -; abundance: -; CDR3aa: CASSYPDRNYGYTF; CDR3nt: TGTGCCAGCAGTTACCCCGACAGAAACTATGGCTACACCTTC
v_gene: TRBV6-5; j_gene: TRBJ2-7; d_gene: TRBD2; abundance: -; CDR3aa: CASSRTSVQPYEQYF; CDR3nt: TGTGCCAGCAGCAGGACTAGCGTCCAACCCTACGAGCAGTACTTC
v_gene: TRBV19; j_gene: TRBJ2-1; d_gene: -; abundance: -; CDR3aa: CASSIGMRLSNEQFF; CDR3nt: TGTGCCAGTAGTATCGGGATGCGCCTTAGTAATGAGCAGTTCTTC
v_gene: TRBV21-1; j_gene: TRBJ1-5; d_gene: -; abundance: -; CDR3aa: CASPRGGRNQPQHF; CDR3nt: TGTGCCAGCCCACGGGGAGGGAGGAATCAGCCCCAGCATTTT
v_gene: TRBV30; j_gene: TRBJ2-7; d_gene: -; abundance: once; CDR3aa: CAWSVTGSEQYF; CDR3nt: TGTGCCTGGAGTGTAACAGGATCCGAGCAGTACTTC
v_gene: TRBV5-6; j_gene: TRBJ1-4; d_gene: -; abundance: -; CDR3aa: CASSLMGGTNEKLFF; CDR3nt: TGTGCCAGCAGCCTGATGGGGGGGACTAATGAAAAACTGTTTTTT
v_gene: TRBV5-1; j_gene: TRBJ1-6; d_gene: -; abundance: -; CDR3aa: CASSLKVAESNSPLHF; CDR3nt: TGCGCCAGCAGCTTAAAGGTAGCAGAGTCGAATTCACCCCTCCACTTT
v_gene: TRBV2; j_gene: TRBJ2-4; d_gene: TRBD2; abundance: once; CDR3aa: CASRQGLAGGKNIQYF; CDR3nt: TGTGCCAGCAGACAGGGACTAGCGGGAGGTAAAAACATTCAGTACTTC
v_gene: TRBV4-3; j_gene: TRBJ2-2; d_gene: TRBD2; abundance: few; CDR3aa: CASSLNSGMNTGELFF; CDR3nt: TGCGCCAGCAGCCTAAATAGCGGGATGAACACCGGGGAGCTGTTTTTT
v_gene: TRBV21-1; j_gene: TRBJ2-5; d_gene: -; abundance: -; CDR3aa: CASSRGWDRGDETQYF; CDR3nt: TGTGCCAGCAGCAGAGGCTGGGACAGGGGTGACGAGACCCAGTACTTC
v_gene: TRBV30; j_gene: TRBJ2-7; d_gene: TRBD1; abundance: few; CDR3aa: CAWRKTGSSYEQYF; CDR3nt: TGTGCCTGGAGAAAGACAGGGAGCTCCTACGAGCAGTACTTC
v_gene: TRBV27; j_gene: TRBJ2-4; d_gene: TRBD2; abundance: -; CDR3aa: CASRLSGAGIQYF; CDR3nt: TGTGCCAGCAGGCTTAGCGGGGCGGGCATTCAGTACTTC
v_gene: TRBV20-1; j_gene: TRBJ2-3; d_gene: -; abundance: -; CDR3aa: CSARKADTQYF; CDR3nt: TGCAGTGCTAGAAAAGCGGATACGCAGTATTTT
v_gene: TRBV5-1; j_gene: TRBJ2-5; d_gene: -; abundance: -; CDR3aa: CASSLGHSQETQYF; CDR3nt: TGCGCCAGCAGCTTGGGCCACAGCCAAGAGACCCAGTACTTC